A selection of T cell receptor beta chains follows, all from one sample in a study of shared clonotypes between healthy human individuals. Libraries were prepared by immunoSEQ multiplex PCR; TCRdb keeps only in-frame clonotypes and omits some of them. This repertoire shows over 1.5 million clones, approximately 98% found once; its top ten account for roughly 0.45%. The sample comprised naive CD4+ T cells sorted from blood. Receptor source: a man aged 25-45 years in good health. CDR3s include the opening cysteine and the closing phenylalanine or tryptophan. Fields, in order: V gene, clone size, J gene, D gene, CDR3 protein, CDR3 DNA. D genes are given only for firm matches. Size tells how often a clone was seen (once, few, many) or the class of an expanded clone, and some rows leave it out.

v_call: TRBV7-8
clone_size: -
j_call: TRBJ2-1
d_call: -
cdr3_aa: CASSTGTYNEQFF
cdr3_nt: TGTGCCAGCAGCACCGGGACCTACAATGAGCAGTTCTTC

v_call: TRBV10-3
clone_size: -
j_call: TRBJ2-1
d_call: -
cdr3_aa: CAISESLTPEQFF
cdr3_nt: TGTGCCATCAGTGAGTCGCTAACCCCTGAGCAGTTCTTC

v_call: TRBV9
clone_size: once
j_call: TRBJ2-1
d_call: -
cdr3_aa: CASSVLGAGEGEQFF
cdr3_nt: TGTGCCAGCAGCGTACTGGGGGCGGGAGAGGGTGAGCAGTTCTTC

v_call: TRBV27
clone_size: -
j_call: TRBJ2-1
d_call: -
cdr3_aa: CASSSSREGAYNEQFF
cdr3_nt: TGTGCCAGCAGTTCATCCAGGGAGGGGGCCTACAATGAGCAGTTCTTC

v_call: TRBV9
clone_size: once
j_call: TRBJ1-3
d_call: -
cdr3_aa: CASSVGSGNTIYF
cdr3_nt: TGTGCCAGCAGCGTGGGCTCTGGAAACACCATATATTTT

v_call: TRBV6-5
clone_size: -
j_call: TRBJ1-3
d_call: -
cdr3_aa: CASSYSNPSSGNTIYF
cdr3_nt: TGTGCCAGCAGTTACTCGAATCCGAGCTCTGGAAACACCATATATTTT

v_call: TRBV5-8
clone_size: -
j_call: TRBJ2-1
d_call: -
cdr3_aa: CASSLGQGISYNEQFF
cdr3_nt: TGTGCCAGCAGCTTGGGCCAGGGGATCTCCTACAATGAGCAGTTCTTC

v_call: TRBV10-3
clone_size: -
j_call: TRBJ2-7
d_call: TRBD2
cdr3_aa: CATSPLAASHEQYF
cdr3_nt: TGTGCCACCTCTCCTCTAGCGGCGTCCCACGAGCAGTACTTC

v_call: TRBV5-6
clone_size: -
j_call: TRBJ2-3
d_call: TRBD1
cdr3_aa: CASSSQGAADTQYF
cdr3_nt: TGTGCCAGCAGCTCACAGGGGGCCGCAGATACGCAGTATTTT

v_call: TRBV19
clone_size: -
j_call: TRBJ2-5
d_call: -
cdr3_aa: CASSGGREETQYF
cdr3_nt: TGTGCCAGTAGCGGCGGTAGGGAAGAGACCCAGTACTTC